A selection of T cell receptor beta chains follows, all from one sample in a study of response to subunit inactivated influenza vaccine. Each CDR3 protein is one row after TCRdb ran MiXCR on the RT-PCR reads. The data contain 250,000 to 350,000 distinct CDR3 sequences, 22% of them singletons. The sequences come from PBMCs from blood, collected approximately 22 months after vaccination. The receptors were sampled from a man aged 50-75 years who received an inactivated influenza vaccine. Both conserved end residues are part of each CDR3. A D gene is named only where the DNA matches it firmly. The listing skips clone size in some rows; elsewhere it reads once, few, many or a size class.

v_gene: TRBV25-1
abundance: many
j_gene: TRBJ1-3
len: 15
d_gene: .
CDR3aa: CASSDVGPLGNTIYF
CDR3nt: TGTGCCAGCAGTGATGTGGGACCTCTTGGAAACACCATATATTTT

v_gene: TRBV2
abundance: .
j_gene: TRBJ2-5
len: 12
d_gene: TRBD1
CDR3aa: CASRGQSETQYF
CDR3nt: TGTGCCAGCAGGGGACAGTCTGAGACCCAGTACTTC

v_gene: TRBV4-2
abundance: .
j_gene: TRBJ2-1
len: 15
d_gene: TRBD2
CDR3aa: CASSLEAGGRNEQFF
CDR3nt: TGTGCCAGCAGCCTCGAAGCGGGAGGGCGCAATGAGCAGTTCTTC

v_gene: TRBV28
abundance: many
j_gene: TRBJ1-1
len: 14
d_gene: .
CDR3aa: CASKTPRRPTEAFF
CDR3nt: TGTGCCAGCAAGACACCAAGACGGCCCACTGAAGCTTTCTTT

v_gene: TRBV3-1
abundance: .
j_gene: TRBJ2-3
len: 15
d_gene: .
CDR3aa: CASSQEGGPGDTQYF
CDR3nt: TGTGCCAGCAGCCAAGAGGGGGGCCCCGGAGATACGCAGTATTTT

v_gene: TRBV18
abundance: many
j_gene: TRBJ1-1
len: 16
d_gene: .
CDR3aa: CASSPIAGQLNTEAFF
CDR3nt: TGTGCCAGCTCACCTATTGCCGGGCAGCTTAACACTGAAGCTTTCTTT

v_gene: TRBV29-1
abundance: .
j_gene: TRBJ2-1
len: 12
d_gene: .
CDR3aa: CSVGTSYNEQFF
CDR3nt: TGCAGCGTTGGTACCTCCTACAATGAGCAGTTCTTC

v_gene: TRBV2
abundance: .
j_gene: TRBJ1-3
len: 16
d_gene: .
CDR3aa: CASSGNRPPSGNTIYF
CDR3nt: TGTGCCAGCAGTGGAAATCGCCCACCATCTGGAAACACCATATATTTT

v_gene: TRBV7-2
abundance: .
j_gene: TRBJ2-7
len: 16
d_gene: .
CDR3aa: CASSLGGIGDRHEQYF
CDR3nt: TGTGCCAGCAGCTTAGGTGGTATAGGGGATAGACACGAGCAGTACTTC

v_gene: TRBV7-9
abundance: .
j_gene: TRBJ1-4
len: 16
d_gene: TRBD1
CDR3aa: CASSLGDSSLNEKLFF
CDR3nt: TGTGCCAGCAGCTTAGGGGACAGCTCGCTCAATGAAAAACTGTTTTTT

v_gene: TRBV20-1
abundance: .
j_gene: TRBJ2-1
len: 15
d_gene: TRBD2
CDR3aa: CSAHTGTSGTDEQFF
CDR3nt: TGCAGTGCTCACACCGGGACTAGCGGGACAGATGAGCAGTTCTTC

v_gene: TRBV19
abundance: .
j_gene: TRBJ1-2
len: 14
d_gene: TRBD1
CDR3aa: CATQDAGTDYGYTF
CDR3nt: TGTGCCACTCAAGACGCCGGGACAGACTATGGCTACACCTTC

v_gene: TRBV6-2/TRBV6-3
abundance: .
j_gene: TRBJ2-7
len: 15
d_gene: TRBD1
CDR3aa: CASSYSGTVPYEQYF
CDR3nt: TGTGCCAGCAGTTACTCCGGGACAGTTCCCTACGAGCAGTACTTC

v_gene: TRBV3-1
abundance: many
j_gene: TRBJ1-3
len: 18
d_gene: .
CDR3aa: CASSQEGRGLVSGNTIYF
CDR3nt: TGTGCCAGCAGCCAAGAAGGGAGGGGTTTGGTCTCTGGAAACACCATATATTTT

v_gene: TRBV19
abundance: .
j_gene: TRBJ1-1
len: 15
d_gene: .
CDR3aa: CASYTMNARNTEAFF
CDR3nt: TGTGCCAGTTATACCATGAATGCCCGGAACACTGAAGCTTTCTTT

v_gene: TRBV29-1
abundance: few
j_gene: TRBJ2-7
len: 15
d_gene: .
CDR3aa: CSVEGYRDGRYEQYF
CDR3nt: TGCAGCGTTGAAGGCTACCGGGACGGAAGATACGAGCAGTACTTC

v_gene: TRBV6-2/TRBV6-3
abundance: .
j_gene: TRBJ2-1
len: 15
d_gene: .
CDR3aa: CASSWASARSAEQFF
CDR3nt: TGTGCCAGCAGTTGGGCCAGCGCCCGCTCTGCGGAGCAGTTCTTC

v_gene: TRBV4-3
abundance: few
j_gene: TRBJ1-1
len: 15
d_gene: .
CDR3aa: CASSQILGVNTEAFF
CDR3nt: TGCGCCAGCAGCCAAATTTTAGGGGTGAACACTGAAGCTTTCTTT

v_gene: TRBV6-2/TRBV6-3
abundance: .
j_gene: TRBJ2-3
len: 15
d_gene: .
CDR3aa: CASSYWGGGPDTQYF
CDR3nt: TGTGCCAGCAGTTATTGGGGCGGGGGCCCAGATACGCAGTATTTT

v_gene: TRBV7-8
abundance: .
j_gene: TRBJ2-5
len: 16
d_gene: TRBD1
CDR3aa: CASSPPWTGIKETQYF
CDR3nt: TGTGCCAGCAGCCCGCCATGGACAGGGATCAAAGAGACCCAGTACTTC

v_gene: TRBV18
abundance: few
j_gene: TRBJ1-5
len: 14
d_gene: .
CDR3aa: CASSPRSSNQPQHF
CDR3nt: TGTGCCAGCTCACCAAGATCAAGCAATCAGCCCCAGCATTTT

v_gene: TRBV3-1
abundance: few
j_gene: TRBJ1-1
len: 15
d_gene: TRBD1
CDR3aa: CASSGTGKRFAEAFF
CDR3nt: TGTGCCAGCAGCGGGACAGGGAAGAGATTCGCTGAAGCTTTCTTT

v_gene: TRBV12-3/TRBV12-4
abundance: few
j_gene: TRBJ1-2
len: 16
d_gene: TRBD1
CDR3aa: CASSEYRDRGRDGYTF
CDR3nt: TGTGCCAGCAGTGAGTACCGGGACAGGGGGCGAGATGGCTACACCTTC

v_gene: TRBV15
abundance: .
j_gene: TRBJ2-3
len: 15
d_gene: .
CDR3aa: CATSSSGTSGDTQYF
CDR3nt: TGTGCCACCAGCAGTTCCGGAACCTCGGGAGATACGCAGTATTTT

v_gene: TRBV5-1
abundance: .
j_gene: TRBJ2-7
len: 15
d_gene: TRBD1
CDR3aa: CASRQGLTGAYEQYF
CDR3nt: TGCGCCAGCAGGCAAGGGCTTACAGGGGCCTACGAGCAGTACTTC

v_gene: TRBV4-2
abundance: .
j_gene: TRBJ2-7
len: 18
d_gene: .
CDR3aa: CASSQDGPIGPISYEQYF
CDR3nt: TGTGCCAGCAGCCAAGACGGCCCTATCGGACCTATTTCCTACGAGCAGTACTTC

v_gene: TRBV7-9
abundance: .
j_gene: TRBJ2-1
len: 14
d_gene: .
CDR3aa: CASSTLGTQDEQFF
CDR3nt: TGTGCCAGCAGCACCCTAGGGACACAAGATGAGCAGTTCTTC

v_gene: TRBV12-3/TRBV12-4
abundance: .
j_gene: TRBJ2-2
len: 15
d_gene: .
CDR3aa: CASSFRQSNTGELFF
CDR3nt: TGTGCCAGCAGTTTCAGACAGTCGAACACCGGGGAGCTGTTTTTT

v_gene: TRBV14
abundance: .
j_gene: TRBJ2-2
len: 14
d_gene: .
CDR3aa: CASSQTGFTGELFF
CDR3nt: TGTGCCAGCAGCCAGACAGGCTTCACCGGGGAGCTGTTTTTT

v_gene: TRBV7-8
abundance: .
j_gene: TRBJ2-5
len: 11
d_gene: TRBD2
CDR3aa: CASDGGETQYF
CDR3nt: TGTGCCAGCGACGGGGGGGAGACCCAGTACTTC

v_gene: TRBV5-5
abundance: .
j_gene: TRBJ1-6
len: 16
d_gene: .
CDR3aa: CASSFSRSSYNSPLHF
CDR3nt: TGTGCCAGCAGCTTTTCGAGGAGCTCCTATAATTCACCCCTCCACTTT

v_gene: TRBV9
abundance: .
j_gene: TRBJ2-3
len: 15
d_gene: TRBD2
CDR3aa: CASSEKTSGSDTQYF
CDR3nt: TGTGCCAGCAGCGAAAAGACTAGCGGGAGCGATACGCAGTATTTT

v_gene: TRBV28
abundance: few
j_gene: TRBJ1-4
len: 13
d_gene: TRBD1
CDR3aa: CATKGGQGGKLFF
CDR3nt: TGTGCCACCAAGGGAGGACAGGGGGGAAAACTGTTTTTT

v_gene: TRBV15
abundance: .
j_gene: TRBJ2-7
len: 14
d_gene: TRBD1
CDR3aa: CATSPGTASYEQYF
CDR3nt: TGTGCCACCTCTCCCGGGACAGCCTCCTACGAGCAGTACTTC

v_gene: TRBV12-3/TRBV12-4
abundance: .
j_gene: TRBJ1-1
len: 12
d_gene: TRBD1
CDR3aa: CASEGANFEAFF
CDR3nt: TGTGCCAGTGAGGGGGCGAACTTTGAAGCTTTCTTT

v_gene: TRBV27
abundance: .
j_gene: TRBJ2-1
len: 15
d_gene: TRBD2
CDR3aa: CASSLMTSGIGEQFF
CDR3nt: TGTGCCAGCAGTTTAATGACTAGCGGGATCGGTGAGCAGTTCTTC

v_gene: TRBV7-8
abundance: .
j_gene: TRBJ2-7
len: 12
d_gene: .
CDR3aa: CASSLRPGEQYF
CDR3nt: TGTGCCAGCAGCCTCCGGCCGGGGGAGCAGTACTTC

v_gene: TRBV20-1
abundance: .
j_gene: TRBJ1-2
len: 12
d_gene: .
CDR3aa: CSALEGGYGYTF
CDR3nt: TGCAGTGCCCTAGAGGGGGGCTATGGCTACACCTTC

v_gene: TRBV4-1
abundance: few
j_gene: TRBJ1-2
len: 15
d_gene: .
CDR3aa: CASSQEGKSRGGYTF
CDR3nt: TGCGCCAGCAGCCAAGAGGGCAAGTCCCGGGGTGGCTACACCTTC

v_gene: TRBV5-6
abundance: .
j_gene: TRBJ1-4
len: 15
d_gene: TRBD1
CDR3aa: CASRRSWSRGEKLFF
CDR3nt: TGTGCCAGCAGGCGGAGCTGGTCCAGGGGGGAAAAACTGTTTTTT

v_gene: TRBV5-6
abundance: few
j_gene: TRBJ2-7
len: 15
d_gene: .
CDR3aa: CASSSRPRRAYEQYF
CDR3nt: TGTGCCAGCAGCTCGCGTCCTCGGCGGGCCTACGAGCAGTACTTC

v_gene: TRBV12-3/TRBV12-4
abundance: .
j_gene: TRBJ2-2
len: 15
d_gene: TRBD2
CDR3aa: CASSLTSGVTGELFF
CDR3nt: TGTGCCAGCAGTTTGACTAGCGGGGTGACCGGGGAGCTGTTTTTT

v_gene: TRBV29-1
abundance: many
j_gene: TRBJ2-7
len: 15
d_gene: TRBD1
CDR3aa: CSVESDRGGFYEQYF
CDR3nt: TGCAGCGTTGAATCGGACAGGGGGGGTTTCTACGAGCAGTACTTC

v_gene: TRBV20-1
abundance: few
j_gene: TRBJ1-2
len: 14
d_gene: TRBD1
CDR3aa: CSARDWTGGSGYTF
CDR3nt: TGCAGTGCTAGAGACTGGACAGGGGGCTCTGGCTACACCTTC

v_gene: TRBV6-2/TRBV6-3
abundance: few
j_gene: TRBJ1-5
len: 16
d_gene: TRBD1
CDR3aa: CASSPIGTGRNQPQHF
CDR3nt: TGTGCCAGCAGTCCCATCGGGACAGGTAGGAATCAGCCCCAGCATTTT

v_gene: TRBV11-2
abundance: .
j_gene: TRBJ2-2
len: 15
d_gene: .
CDR3aa: CASSLVRRGTGELFF
CDR3nt: TGTGCCAGCAGCTTAGTTCGACGGGGCACCGGGGAGCTGTTTTTT

v_gene: TRBV28
abundance: .
j_gene: TRBJ1-3
len: 15
d_gene: .
CDR3aa: CASITGGGSGNTIYF
CDR3nt: TGTGCCAGCATTACCGGGGGCGGCTCTGGAAACACCATATATTTT

v_gene: TRBV5-6
abundance: few
j_gene: TRBJ1-3
len: 13
d_gene: .
CDR3aa: CASKTVSGNTIYF
CDR3nt: TGTGCCAGCAAGACAGTTTCTGGAAACACCATATATTTT

v_gene: TRBV12-3/TRBV12-4
abundance: few
j_gene: TRBJ2-1
len: 13
d_gene: .
CDR3aa: CASSLAPWDWQFF
CDR3nt: TGTGCCAGCAGTTTAGCGCCGTGGGATTGGCAGTTCTTC

v_gene: TRBV30
abundance: .
j_gene: TRBJ1-5
len: 15
d_gene: TRBD1
CDR3aa: CAWSARTGNNQPQHF
CDR3nt: TGTGCCTGGAGTGCCCGGACAGGGAACAATCAGCCCCAGCATTTT

v_gene: TRBV20-1
abundance: .
j_gene: TRBJ2-7
len: 14
d_gene: TRBD1
CDR3aa: CSARDGDRGLEQYF
CDR3nt: TGCAGTGCTAGAGACGGGGACAGGGGGCTCGAGCAGTACTTC

v_gene: TRBV11-2
abundance: .
j_gene: TRBJ2-3
len: 16
d_gene: TRBD2
CDR3aa: CASSLASGTTTDTQYF
CDR3nt: TGTGCCAGCAGCTTGGCTAGCGGTACCACGACAGATACGCAGTATTTT

v_gene: TRBV29-1
abundance: many
j_gene: TRBJ2-1
len: 14
d_gene: TRBD2
CDR3aa: CSVVGGSSYNEQFF
CDR3nt: TGCAGCGTTGTAGGCGGGAGCTCCTACAATGAGCAGTTCTTC